The 30 T cell receptor beta chains in this list originate from one sample, sequenced in a study of cytomegalovirus exposure and HLA in healthy donors. The primer mix had 60 Vbeta and 13 Jbeta primers. Method: immunoSEQ multiplex PCR; TCRdb's copy keeps in-frame clones and lacks some. This table has 150,000 to 200,000 clones, approximately 80% appearing once. The sequenced sample consisted of PBMCs. The receptors derive from a woman aged 50 to 60 in good health and CMV-seronegative.

The rearrangement uses TRBV28 and TRBJ1-5; 9 nucleotides match TRBD1. Trimming at V came to 7 bases and at J to 6 bases, leaving 19 bases not matched to a gene. Germline V gives CDR1 MDHEN, CDR2 SYDVKM. The CDR3 loop spans 18 amino acids. The CDR3, as DNA: TGTGCCAGCACAGGATGGACAGGGGTAAGTCAGTACGGTCAGCCCCAGCATTTT. Translating gives CASTGWTGVSQYGQPQHF.

V usage is TRBV18 and J usage is TRBJ1-5; D call uncertain. The germline V gene encodes CDR1 KGHSH and CDR2 LQKENI. Trimming took off 2 bases at V and 1 base at J, with 6 bases between the two ends. This CDR3 has 14 amino acids. Here the CDR3 reads CASSPGGSNQPQHF. The CDR3 region has the DNA TGTGCCAGCTCACCAGGAGGGAGCAATCAGCCCCAGCATTTT.

This clone was recorded a few times. CDR3 DNA: TGTGCCAGCAGCGCGGGACACCACTACGAGCAGTACTTC. Residues: CASSAGHHYEQYF. The chain links TRBV9 to TRBJ2-7, with D possibly being TRBD1 (6 bases). V gave up 3 bases and J gave up 3 bases, with 10 bases separating them. There are 13 residues in the CDR3. Germline V gene lookup returns CDR1 SGDLS and CDR2 YYNGEE.

This sequence joins TRBV4-2 and TRBJ2-7; TRBD1 matches 7 bases. The trim removed 1 base at V and 2 bases at J, leaving 8 bases unmatched. The CDR3 is 16 residues long. Germline V gene lookup returns CDR1 LGHNA and CDR2 YNFKEQ. CDR3 in amino acids: CASSQGPGGTTYEQYF. CDR3 nucleotide sequence: TGTGCCAGCAGCCAAGGCCCAGGGGGAACTACCTACGAGCAGTACTTC.

The genes are TRBV5-1 and TRBJ2-3; 8 bases align to TRBD2. This CDR3 has 15 residues. Germline V gene data show CDR1 as SGHRS and CDR2 as YFSETQ. The junction had 2 bases not matched to a gene; V was cut back by 1 base and J by 1 base. DNA for the CDR3: TGCGCCAGCAGCTTGTCTAGCGGGCGCACAGATACGCAGTATTTT. Encoded protein: CASSLSSGRTDTQYF.

This chain links TRBV2 with TRBJ1-5; a weak D match, TRBD1 (6 bases). The V end was cut by 7 bases, the J end by 1 base, with 17 bases between. The V gene's germline CDR1 is SNHLY and CDR2 FYNNEI. The CDR3 sequence is 16 residues long. The CDR3 bases are TGTGCCAGCACCACGGGGCAGGGGAGAAGCAATCAGCCCCAGCATTTT. Residues: CASTTGQGRSNQPQHF.

This clone was observed a few times. V gene TRBV7-2 combines with J gene TRBJ1-4; 9 positions match TRBD1. J gave up 3 bases and V 7 bases, and 9 bases lay outside the gene matches. The CDR3 loop spans 16 amino acids. Looked up from germline, CDR1 is SGHTA and CDR2 is FQGNSA. The CDR3 sequence: CASKTGQGGSNEKLFF. DNA of the CDR3: TGTGCCAGCAAGACGGGACAGGGAGGGTCTAATGAAAAACTGTTTTTT.

V and J are TRBV15 and TRBJ2-5; no firm D call. Between the trimmed V and J ends, which lost 0 bases and 5 bases, there was a span of 7 bases. Germline lookup yields CDR1 LNHNV and CDR2 YYDKDF (reference sequence). CDR3 length: 13 amino acids. The CDR3 here is CATSRDNSETQYF. Here the CDR3 DNA reads TGTGCCACCAGCAGAGATAATTCGGAGACCCAGTACTTC.

The rearrangement joins TRBV5-6 to TRBJ2-7; 7 nucleotides align to TRBD1. The CDR3 is 15 residues long. V shed 3 bases, J shed 2 bases, and the junction held 8 bases outside the gene matches. The germline gives CDR1 SGHDT, CDR2 YYEEEE. The CDR3 DNA reads as TGTGCCAGCAGCTCTAACAGGGGACCGACCTACGAGCAGTACTTC. This encodes CASSSNRGPTYEQYF.

The chain recombines TRBV6-4 with TRBJ1-1, with D unclear. V was cut by 6 bases and J by 3 bases, with 14 bases left in between. The CDR3 is 14 amino acids. The germline V gene encodes CDR1 MRHNA and CDR2 SNTAGT. The CDR3 loop reads CASSPRHSDTEAFF. The CDR3, as DNA: TGTGCCAGCAGCCCGCGTCACTCCGACACTGAAGCTTTCTTT.

The chain couples TRBV28 to TRBJ1-2; no reliable D call. With 5 bases removed from V and 0 bases from J, the gap between germline ends came to 7 bases. Germline CDR1 MDHEN, CDR2 SYDVKM. This CDR3 comprises 13 residues. The DNA for the CDR3 is TGTGCCAGCAGTCAGGAAGCTAACTATGGCTACACCTTC. Residues: CASSQEANYGYTF.

The chain carries TRBV7-7 and TRBJ2-7, with D perhaps matching TRBD1 (6 bases). The CDR3 spans 14 residues. V lost 1 base and J lost 3, with 10 bases in between. CDR1 SSHAT and CDR2 FNYEAQ come from the germline V gene (reference sequence). CDR3 sequence (DNA): TGTGCCAGCAGCTTAGGGGACAAGAACTACGAGCAGTACTTC. Protein: CASSLGDKNYEQYF. The entire variable domain, with the rest obtained from reference TRBV7-7 and TRBJ2-7, is as follows: GAGVSQSPRYKVTKRGQDVTLRCDPISSHATLYWYQQALGQGPEFLTYFNYEAQPDKSGLPSDRFSAERPEGSISTLTIQRTEQRDSAMYRCASSLGDKNYEQYFGPGTRLTVT.

V usage is TRBV25-1 and J usage is TRBJ2-4; weak D call: TRBD1 (5 bases). V dropped 9 bases and J dropped 7 bases, with 13 bases sitting between them. CDR1 and CDR2 from the germline V gene are MGHDK and SYGVNS. The CDR3 runs 12 residues. The CDR3 is CASQGISNIQYF. Written as DNA, the CDR3 is TGTGCCAGTCAGGGAATCTCCAACATTCAGTACTTC.

The chain joins TRBV5-1 to TRBJ1-1, with TRBD1 as a possible D gene (6 bases). With 1 base removed from V and 1 base from J, the gap between germline ends came to 11 bases. Germline lookup yields CDR1 SGHRS and CDR2 YFSETQ. The CDR3 has 15 amino acids. CDR3 DNA sequence: TGCGCCAGCAGCTTGTGGGGGGGCTCGAACACTGAAGCTTTCTTT. Translated: CASSLWGGSNTEAFF.

The rearrangement uses TRBV7-9 and TRBJ1-1; D is possibly TRBD1 (5 bases). With 0 bases removed from V and 6 bases from J, the gap between germline ends came to 14 bases. The CDR3 has 15 residues. Germline-derived CDR1 and CDR2 are SEHNR and FQNEAQ (reference sequence). CDR3 DNA: TGTGCCAGCAGCTTAGCGGCCGGGGGGATCGCTGAAGCTTTCTTT. It specifies CASSLAAGGIAEAFF.

The rearrangement links TRBV28 to TRBJ2-1; TRBD2 matches 8 bases. The V gene's germline CDR1 is MDHEN and CDR2 SYDVKM. This CDR3 spans 16 amino acids. With V trimmed by 4 bases and J by 4 bases, 9 bases remained unmatched. CDR3 sequence: CASSSAGTSRYNEQFF. CDR3 coding DNA: TGTGCCAGCAGTTCAGCGGGGACTAGTCGGTACAATGAGCAGTTCTTC. Variable domain in full (rest from reference TRBV28 and TRBJ2-1): DVKVTQSSRYLVKRTGEKVFLECVQDMDHENMFWYRQDPGLGLRLIYFSYDVKMKEKGDIPEGYSVSREKKERFSLILESASTNQTSMYLCASSSAGTSRYNEQFFGPGTRLTVL.

This rearrangement joins TRBV19 to TRBJ2-5, with 14 bases lining up with TRBD2. The V and J ends lost 5 bases and 9 bases, in that order; junction bases with no gene match: 8. Germline CDR1 is LNHDA and CDR2 is SQIVND (reference sequence). The CDR3 consists of 15 residues. In nucleotides, the CDR3 is TGTGCCAGTAGTTCCGGGACTAGCGGGAGAAGGGCCCAGTACTTC. Encoded protein: CASSSGTSGRRAQYF. The variable domain in full, with the rest retrieved from reference TRBV19 and TRBJ2-5, is DGGITQSPKYLFRKEGQNVTLSCEQNLNHDAMYWYRQDPGQGLRLIYYSQIVNDFQKGDIAEGYSVSREKKESFPLTVTSAQKNPTAFYLCASSSGTSGRRAQYFGPGTRLLVL.

This chain joins TRBV27 and TRBJ1-2; TRBD1 matches 8 bases. The CDR3 has 17 residues. V trimming: 5 bases; J trimming: 3 bases; junction bases outside the gene matches: 14. Germline loops: CDR1 MNHEY, CDR2 SMNVEV (reference sequence). Written as DNA, the CDR3 is TGTGCCAGCAGTCAAAGGGGCCCAGGGGGCGTAGACTATGGCTACACCTTC. It yields the protein CASSQRGPGGVDYGYTF.

The chain has TRBV5-1 and TRBJ1-1, with D perhaps matching TRBD1 (5 bases). This CDR3 is 14 amino acids long. Germline V gene data show CDR1 as SGHRS and CDR2 as YFSETQ. V was shortened by 4 bases and J by 5 bases, with 15 bases between the two germline ends. CDR3 loop: CASSTRDGGTEAFF. The CDR3, as DNA: TGCGCCAGCAGCACGAGGGACGGGGGGACTGAAGCTTTCTTT.

A few counts support this clone. This chain connects TRBV7-2 to TRBJ2-1; 7 bases fit TRBD2. The CDR3 loop spans 14 amino acids. The germline V gene encodes CDR1 SGHTA and CDR2 FQGNSA. V lost 5 bases and J lost 2; bases outside the gene matches: 3. CDR3 protein: CASSISGTYNEQFF. Written as DNA, the CDR3 is TGTGCCAGCAGCATCAGCGGGACCTACAATGAGCAGTTCTTC.

Note on this clone: The same CDR3 can be traced to other DNA sequences in this sample. This chain joins TRBV7-3 and TRBJ1-1; TRBD1 agrees at 8 bases. CDR1 is SGHTA and CDR2 is FQGTGA in the germline V gene. V gave up 4 bases and J gave up 1 base; unmatched junction bases: 2. This CDR3 has 14 residues. CDR3 bases: TGTGCCAGCAGCTCACAGGGGGGGAACACTGAAGCTTTCTTT. Protein product: CASSSQGGNTEAFF.

This clone has just one count. CDR3 sequence reads: CASNSLGTGYYEQYF. The DNA for the CDR3 is TGTGCCAGCAACAGTTTAGGTACAGGGTACTACGAGCAGTACTTC. The chain joins TRBV28 to TRBJ2-7; D is perhaps TRBD1 (6 bases). Trimming removed 7 bases at V and 3 bases at J, with 19 bases between. The CDR3 runs 15 residues. Per germline, CDR1 MDHEN and CDR2 SYDVKM.

The V call is TRBV9, the J call TRBJ2-2; 7 bases are a match to TRBD1. The CDR3 totals 15 residues. J gave up 4 bases and V 3 bases, and 6 bases lay outside the gene matches. The germline V gene encodes CDR1 SGDLS and CDR2 YYNGEE. CDR3 sequence reads: CASSALDRATGELFF. The CDR3 bases are TGTGCCAGCAGCGCTTTAGACAGGGCCACCGGGGAGCTGTTTTTT.

J is TRBJ2-6 and V is TRBV5-1; D is possibly TRBD1 (7 bases). The CDR3 is made up of 18 amino acids. CDR1 and CDR2 from the germline V gene are SGHRS and YFSETQ. Trimming took off 0 bases at V and 1 base at J, with 14 bases between the two ends. Here the CDR3 DNA reads TGCGCCAGCAGCTTGGCGGCAGGGGGGCGGTCTGGGGCCAACGTCCTGACTTTC. Its protein product is CASSLAAGGRSGANVLTF. Filled out from reference TRBV5-1 and TRBJ2-6, the complete variable domain reads KAGVTQTPRYLIKTRGQQVTLSCSPISGHRSVSWYQQTPGQGLQFLFEYFSETQRNKGNFPGRFSGRQFSNSRSEMNVSTLELGDSALYLCASSLAAGGRSGANVLTFGAGSRLTVL.

V and J are TRBV18 and TRBJ1-5; TRBD1 aligns across 7 bases. Trimming removed 4 bases from V and 0 bases from J; junction bases left unmatched: 3. CDR3 length equals 15 residues. Germline CDR1 is KGHSH and CDR2 is LQKENI. This chain's CDR3 is CASSRGQNSNQPQHF. CDR3 bases: TGTGCCAGCTCACGGGGACAGAATAGCAATCAGCCCCAGCATTTT.

This chain uses TRBV27 with TRBJ2-2, with 7 positions matching TRBD1. CDR3 length equals 16 residues. The germline CDR1 and CDR2 sequences are MNHEY and SMNVEV (reference sequence). The V gene end was trimmed by 5 bases and the J gene end by 6 bases; junction bases not matched to a gene: 12. CDR3 nucleotide sequence: TGTGCCAGCAGTCCCAGAAAGACAGGGTCTGCCGGGGAGCTGTTTTTT. Translated, it gives CASSPRKTGSAGELFF.

The chain has TRBV5-1 and TRBJ2-2; tentatively, D is TRBD1 (6 bases). The length of the CDR3 is 15 residues. V lost 3 bases and J 4 bases, leaving 13 bases between the germline ends. CDR1 is SGHRS, CDR2 YFSETQ, per germline. CDR3 nucleotides: TGCGCCAGCAGCTCGACAGGATGGGGCACCGGGGAGCTGTTTTTT. It specifies CASSSTGWGTGELFF.

This sequence joins TRBV9 and TRBJ2-3; TRBD2 aligns across 12 bases. The CDR3 length is 20 residues. Trimming at V came to 4 bases and at J to 5 bases, leaving 20 bases not matched to a gene. Germline CDR1 reads SGDLS; CDR2 reads YYNGEE. CDR3 amino acids: CASSPEGLRGLAGILDTQYF. CDR3 coding DNA: TGTGCCAGCAGCCCAGAAGGGCTTCGTGGACTAGCGGGAATTTTAGATACGCAGTATTTT.

The V and J genes are TRBV11-3 and TRBJ1-1; TRBD1 aligns across 7 bases. V shed 5 bases, J shed 1 base, and the junction held 7 bases outside the gene matches. The CDR3 covers 15 residues. From germline, CDR1 is SGHNT and CDR2 YENEEA. The CDR3 DNA reads TGTGCCAGCAGCGACCGACAGGGATCGAACACTGAAGCTTTCTTT. This sequence encodes CASSDRQGSNTEAFF.

This clone has a handful of counts. The chain combines TRBV28 with TRBJ2-1; TRBD2 agrees at 12 bases. J lost 8 bases, V lost 6 bases, and 11 bases had no gene match. The CDR3 is 16 amino acids. The germline V gene encodes CDR1 MDHEN and CDR2 SYDVKM. In DNA, the CDR3 is TGTGCCAGCAGCAAACGTCTAGCGGGAGGGCGGGATGAGCAGTTCTTC. It is translated as CASSKRLAGGRDEQFF.